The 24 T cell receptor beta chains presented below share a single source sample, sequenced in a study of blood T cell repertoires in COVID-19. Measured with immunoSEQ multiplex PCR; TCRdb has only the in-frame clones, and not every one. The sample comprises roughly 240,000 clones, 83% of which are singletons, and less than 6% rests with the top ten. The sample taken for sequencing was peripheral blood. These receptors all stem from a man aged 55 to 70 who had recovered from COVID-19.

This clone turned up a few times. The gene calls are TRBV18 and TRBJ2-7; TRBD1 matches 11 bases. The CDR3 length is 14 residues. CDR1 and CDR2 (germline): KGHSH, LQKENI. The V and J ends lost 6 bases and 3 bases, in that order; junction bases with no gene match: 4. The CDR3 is CASSRDRGDYEQYF. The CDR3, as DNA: TGTGCCAGCTCGCGGGACAGGGGGGACTACGAGCAGTACTTC.

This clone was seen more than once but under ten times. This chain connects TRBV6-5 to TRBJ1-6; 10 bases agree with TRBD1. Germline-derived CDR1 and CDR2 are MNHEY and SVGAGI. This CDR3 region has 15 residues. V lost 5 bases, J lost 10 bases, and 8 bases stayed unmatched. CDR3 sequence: CASSPTGTGESPLHF. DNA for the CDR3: TGTGCCAGCAGTCCTACCGGGACAGGGGAGTCACCCCTCCACTTT.

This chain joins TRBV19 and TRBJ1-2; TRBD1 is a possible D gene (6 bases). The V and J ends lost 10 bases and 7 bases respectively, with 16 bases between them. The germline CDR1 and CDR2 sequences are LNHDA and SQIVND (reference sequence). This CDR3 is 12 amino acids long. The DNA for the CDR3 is TGTGCCATTAAACAGGGTGTTAGTGGCTACACCTTC. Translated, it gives CAIKQGVSGYTF.

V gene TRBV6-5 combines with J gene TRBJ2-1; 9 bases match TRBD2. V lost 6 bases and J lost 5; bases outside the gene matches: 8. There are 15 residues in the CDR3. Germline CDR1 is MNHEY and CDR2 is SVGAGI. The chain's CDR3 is CASRVLAGTNNEQFF. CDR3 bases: TGTGCCAGCAGGGTCCTAGCGGGAACAAACAATGAGCAGTTCTTC.

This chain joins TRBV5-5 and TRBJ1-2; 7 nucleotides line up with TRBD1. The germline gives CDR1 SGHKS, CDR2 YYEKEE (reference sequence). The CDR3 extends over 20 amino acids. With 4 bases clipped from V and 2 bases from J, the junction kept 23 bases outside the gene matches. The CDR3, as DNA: TGTGCCAGCAGCACGACAGGGACGTCGAGGTGGGCTGGGACGAACTATGGCTACACCTTC. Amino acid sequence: CASSTTGTSRWAGTNYGYTF.

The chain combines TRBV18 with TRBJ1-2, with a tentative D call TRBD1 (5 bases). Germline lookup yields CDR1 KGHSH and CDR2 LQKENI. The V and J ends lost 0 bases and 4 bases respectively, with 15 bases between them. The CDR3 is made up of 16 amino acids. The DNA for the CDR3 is TGTGCCAGCTCACCACCTAATACCAGGGAGGTCTATGGCTACACCTTC. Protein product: CASSPPNTREVYGYTF.

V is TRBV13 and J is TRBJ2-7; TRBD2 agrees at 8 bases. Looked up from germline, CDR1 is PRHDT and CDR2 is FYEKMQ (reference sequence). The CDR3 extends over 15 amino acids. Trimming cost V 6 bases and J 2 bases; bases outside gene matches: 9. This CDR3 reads CASSSTGLGTYEQYF. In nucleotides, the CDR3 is TGTGCCAGCAGTTCCACGGGACTAGGGACCTACGAGCAGTACTTC. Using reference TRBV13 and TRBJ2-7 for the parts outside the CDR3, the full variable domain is AAGVIQSPRHLIKEKRETATLKCYPIPRHDTVYWYQQGPGQDPQFLISFYEKMQSDKGSIPDRFSAQQFSDYHSELNMSSLELGDSALYFCASSSTGLGTYEQYFGPGTRLTVT.

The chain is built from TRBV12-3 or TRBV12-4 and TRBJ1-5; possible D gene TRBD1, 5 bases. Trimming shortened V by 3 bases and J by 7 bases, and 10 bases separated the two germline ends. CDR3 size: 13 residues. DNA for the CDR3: TGTGCCAGCAGTTTCCAGGGCGGCCAGCCCCAGCATTTT. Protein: CASSFQGGQPQHF.

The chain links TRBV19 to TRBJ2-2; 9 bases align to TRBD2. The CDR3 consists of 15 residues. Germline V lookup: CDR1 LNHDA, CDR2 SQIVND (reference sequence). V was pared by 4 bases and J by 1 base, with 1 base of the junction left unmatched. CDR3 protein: CASSTTSGNTGELFF. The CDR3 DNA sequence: TGTGCCAGTAGTACGACTAGCGGGAACACCGGGGAGCTGTTTTTT.

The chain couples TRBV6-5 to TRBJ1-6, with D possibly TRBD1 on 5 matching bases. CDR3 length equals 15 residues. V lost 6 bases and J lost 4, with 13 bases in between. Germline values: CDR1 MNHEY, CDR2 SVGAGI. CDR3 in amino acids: CASSKGATYNSPLHF. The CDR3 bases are TGTGCCAGCAGCAAAGGGGCAACTTATAATTCACCCCTCCACTTT.

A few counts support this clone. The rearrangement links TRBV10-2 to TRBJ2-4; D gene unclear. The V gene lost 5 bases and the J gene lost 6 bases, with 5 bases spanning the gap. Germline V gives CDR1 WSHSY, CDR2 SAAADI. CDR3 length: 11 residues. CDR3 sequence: CASSRRNIQYF. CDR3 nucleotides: TGCGCCAGCAGTAGGAGAAACATTCAGTACTTC.

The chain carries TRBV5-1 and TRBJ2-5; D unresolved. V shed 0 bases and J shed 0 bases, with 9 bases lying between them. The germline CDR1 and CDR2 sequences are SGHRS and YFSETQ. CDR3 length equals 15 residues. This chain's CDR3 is CASSLDMAYQETQYF. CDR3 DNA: TGCGCCAGCAGCTTGGATATGGCATACCAAGAGACCCAGTACTTC.

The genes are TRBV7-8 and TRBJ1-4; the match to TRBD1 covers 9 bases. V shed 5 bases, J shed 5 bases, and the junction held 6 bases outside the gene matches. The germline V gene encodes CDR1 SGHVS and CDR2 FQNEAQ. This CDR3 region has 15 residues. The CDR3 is CASSPQGAENEKLFF. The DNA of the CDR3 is TGTGCCAGCAGCCCACAGGGGGCCGAGAATGAAAAACTGTTTTTT. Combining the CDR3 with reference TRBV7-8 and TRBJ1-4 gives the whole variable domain GAGVSQSPRYKVAKRGQDVALRCDPISGHVSLFWYQQALGQGPEFLTYFQNEAQLDKSGLPSDRFFAERPEGSVSTLKIQRTQQEDSAVYLCASSPQGAENEKLFFGSGTQLSVL.

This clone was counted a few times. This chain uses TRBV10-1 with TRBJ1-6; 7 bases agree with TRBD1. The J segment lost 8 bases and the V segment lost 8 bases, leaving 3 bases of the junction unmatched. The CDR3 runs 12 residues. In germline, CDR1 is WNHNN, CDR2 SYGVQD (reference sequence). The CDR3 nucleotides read TGCGCCAGCGCCAGGGGGGATTCACCCCTCCACTTT. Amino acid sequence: CASARGDSPLHF.

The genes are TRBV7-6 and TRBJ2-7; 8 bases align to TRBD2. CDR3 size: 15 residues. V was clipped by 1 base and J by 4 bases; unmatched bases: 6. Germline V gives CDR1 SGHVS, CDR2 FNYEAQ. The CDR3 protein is CASSLGSGGGYEQYF. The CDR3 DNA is TGTGCCAGCAGCTTAGGAAGCGGGGGAGGGTACGAGCAGTACTTC.

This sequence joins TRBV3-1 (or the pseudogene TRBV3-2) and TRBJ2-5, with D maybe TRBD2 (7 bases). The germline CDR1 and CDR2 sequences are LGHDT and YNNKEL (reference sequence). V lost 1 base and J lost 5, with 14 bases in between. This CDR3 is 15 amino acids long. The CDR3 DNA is TGTGCCAGCAGCCAAGGTCGGGGGGCTAGGGAGACCCAGTACTTC. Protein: CASSQGRGARETQYF.

CDR3 sequence: CASTLRGEQFF. CDR3 nucleotide sequence: TGTGCCAGCACCCTAAGGGGTGAGCAGTTCTTC. This chain connects TRBV12-3 or TRBV12-4 to TRBJ2-1; TRBD1 might be the D (5 bases). Trimming cost V 7 bases and J 9 bases, with 10 bases left between them. The CDR3 covers 11 residues.

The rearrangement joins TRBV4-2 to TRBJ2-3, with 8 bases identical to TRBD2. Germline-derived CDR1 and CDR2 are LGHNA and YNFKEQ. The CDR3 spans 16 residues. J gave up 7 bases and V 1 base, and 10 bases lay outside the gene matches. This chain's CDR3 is CASSQASSGDANTQYF. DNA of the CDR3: TGTGCCAGCAGCCAAGCGAGTAGCGGGGATGCCAATACGCAGTATTTT.

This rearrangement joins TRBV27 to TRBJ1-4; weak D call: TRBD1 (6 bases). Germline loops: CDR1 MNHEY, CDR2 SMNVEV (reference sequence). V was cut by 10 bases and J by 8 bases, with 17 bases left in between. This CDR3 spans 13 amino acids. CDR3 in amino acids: CATREGGDEKLFF. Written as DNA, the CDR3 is TGTGCCACAAGGGAGGGGGGAGACGAAAAACTGTTTTTT.

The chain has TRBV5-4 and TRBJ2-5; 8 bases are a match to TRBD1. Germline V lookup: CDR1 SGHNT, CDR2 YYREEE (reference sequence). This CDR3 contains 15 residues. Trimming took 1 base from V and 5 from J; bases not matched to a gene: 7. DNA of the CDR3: TGTGCCAGCAGCTTGAGTCAGGGGGCGTTGGAGACCCAGTACTTC. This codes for CASSLSQGALETQYF.

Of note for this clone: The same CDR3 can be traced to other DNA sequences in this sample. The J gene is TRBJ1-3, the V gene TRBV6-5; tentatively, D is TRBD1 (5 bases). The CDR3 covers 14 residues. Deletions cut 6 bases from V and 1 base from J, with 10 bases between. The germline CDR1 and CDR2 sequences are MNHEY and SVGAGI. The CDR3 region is CASSTGGSGNTIYF. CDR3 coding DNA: TGTGCCAGCAGCACGGGGGGGTCTGGAAACACCATATATTTT.

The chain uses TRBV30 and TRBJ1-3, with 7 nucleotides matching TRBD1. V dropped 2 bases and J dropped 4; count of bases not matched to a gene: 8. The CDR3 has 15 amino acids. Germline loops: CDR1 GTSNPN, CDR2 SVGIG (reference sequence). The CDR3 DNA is TGTGCCTGGAGTCTGAAGGTGACAGGGGGAAACACCATATATTTT. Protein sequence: CAWSLKVTGGNTIYF.

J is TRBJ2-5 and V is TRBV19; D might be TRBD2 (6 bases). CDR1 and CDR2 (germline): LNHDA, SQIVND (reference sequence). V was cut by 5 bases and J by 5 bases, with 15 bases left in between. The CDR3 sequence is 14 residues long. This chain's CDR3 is CASSPGGSWETQYF. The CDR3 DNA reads TGTGCCAGTAGTCCCGGGGGTTCGTGGGAGACCCAGTACTTC.

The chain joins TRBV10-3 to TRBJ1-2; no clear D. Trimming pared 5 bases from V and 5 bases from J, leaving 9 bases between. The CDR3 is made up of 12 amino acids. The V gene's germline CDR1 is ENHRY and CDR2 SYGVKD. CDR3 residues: CAISQPGYGYTF. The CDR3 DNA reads TGTGCCATCAGTCAGCCCGGGTATGGCTACACCTTC.